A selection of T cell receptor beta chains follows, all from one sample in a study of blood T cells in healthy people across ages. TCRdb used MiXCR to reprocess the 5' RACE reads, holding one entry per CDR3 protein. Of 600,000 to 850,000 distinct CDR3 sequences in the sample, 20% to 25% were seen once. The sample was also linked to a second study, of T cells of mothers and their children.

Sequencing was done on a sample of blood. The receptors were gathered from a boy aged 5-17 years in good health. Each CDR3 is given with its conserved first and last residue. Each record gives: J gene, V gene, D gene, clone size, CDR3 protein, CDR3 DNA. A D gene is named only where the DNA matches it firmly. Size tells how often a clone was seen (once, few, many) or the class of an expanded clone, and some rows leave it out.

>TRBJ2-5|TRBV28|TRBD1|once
CASSLSGDRGLGETQYF
TGTGCCAGCAGTTTATCCGGAGACAGGGGGCTGGGGGAGACCCAGTACTTC
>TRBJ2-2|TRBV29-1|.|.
CSVAGAVGTGELFF
TGCAGCGTGGCCGGGGCGGTGGGCACCGGGGAGCTGTTTTTT
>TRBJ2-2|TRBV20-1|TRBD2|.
CSASRRLAGGVAGELFF
TGCAGTGCTAGCAGACGACTAGCGGGAGGTGTGGCCGGGGAGCTGTTTTTT
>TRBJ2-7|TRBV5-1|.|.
CASSNMLGGNEQYF
TGCGCCAGCAGCAACATGTTGGGTGGAAACGAGCAGTACTTC
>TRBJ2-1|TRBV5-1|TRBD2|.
CASRRMPGLVYNEQFF
TGCGCCAGCAGACGAATGCCGGGACTAGTCTACAATGAGCAGTTCTTC
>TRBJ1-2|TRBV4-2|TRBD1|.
CASSQEAQGRYTF
TGTGCCAGCAGCCAAGAGGCACAGGGGCGATACACCTTC
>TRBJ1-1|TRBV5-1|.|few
CASSLLSVNTEAFF
TGCGCCAGCAGCTTGTTGTCAGTGAACACTGAAGCTTTCTTT
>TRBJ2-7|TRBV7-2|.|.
CASSPQWGPDEQYF
TGTGCCAGCAGCCCACAGTGGGGCCCTGACGAGCAGTACTTC
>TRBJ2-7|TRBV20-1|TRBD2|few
CSAIDPGGRREQYF
TGCAGTGCTATAGACCCGGGGGGACGGCGCGAACAGTACTTC
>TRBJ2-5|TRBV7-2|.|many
CASSFGVRETQYF
TGTGCCAGCAGCTTTGGGGTTCGAGAGACCCAGTACTTC
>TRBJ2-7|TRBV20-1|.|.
CSAPGWAAGSSYEQYF
TGCAGTGCTCCCGGATGGGCAGCGGGCAGCTCCTACGAGCAGTACTTC
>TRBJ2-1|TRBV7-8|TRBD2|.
CASSSGPGTSGWEQFF
TGTGCCAGCAGCTCAGGCCCAGGGACTAGCGGTTGGGAGCAGTTCTTC
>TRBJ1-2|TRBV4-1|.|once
CASQGPTGYTF
TGCGCCAGCCAGGGACCGACCGGCTACACCTTC
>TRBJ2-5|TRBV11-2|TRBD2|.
CASSLDRGEWTQYF
TGTGCCAGCAGCTTAGATCGGGGGGAATGGACCCAGTACTTC
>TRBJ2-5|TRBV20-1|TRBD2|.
CSARSTSGGPLTQYF
TGCAGTGCTAGAAGTACTAGCGGGGGACCCCTGACCCAGTACTTC
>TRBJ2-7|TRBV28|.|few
CASGVGEQYF
TGTGCCAGCGGGGTGGGGGAGCAGTACTTC
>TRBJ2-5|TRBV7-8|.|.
CASSLMPHQETQYF
TGTGCCAGCAGCTTAATGCCTCACCAAGAGACCCAGTACTTC
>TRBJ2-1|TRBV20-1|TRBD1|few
CSARATGDEQFF
TGCAGTGCTAGAGCCACAGGGGATGAGCAGTTCTTC
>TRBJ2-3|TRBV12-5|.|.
CASGGVFQGQEDTQYF
TGTGCTAGTGGTGGAGTGTTTCAGGGTCAAGAAGATACGCAGTATTTT
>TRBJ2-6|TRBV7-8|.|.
CASSYENHRERFLISGANVLTF
TGTGCCAGCAGCTACGAGAACCACAGGGAACGCTTTTTGATCTCTGGGGCCAACGTCCTGACTTTC
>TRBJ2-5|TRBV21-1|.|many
CASLGQGQETQYF
TGTGCCAGCCTGGGACAGGGTCAAGAGACCCAGTACTTC
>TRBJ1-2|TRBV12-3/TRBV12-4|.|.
CASRTGRLYGYTF
TGTGCCAGCAGAACGGGACGGCTCTATGGCTACACCTTC
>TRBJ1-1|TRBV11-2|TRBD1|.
CASSSNRGRANTEAFF
TGTGCCAGCAGCTCGAACAGGGGGAGAGCGAACACTGAAGCTTTCTTT
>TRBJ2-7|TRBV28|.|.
CASSYQRPSYEQYF
TGTGCCAGCAGTTACCAGCGGCCGTCCTACGAGCAGTACTTC
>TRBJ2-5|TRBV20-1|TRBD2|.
CSAWTSAETQYF
TGCAGTGCTTGGACTAGCGCAGAGACCCAGTACTTC
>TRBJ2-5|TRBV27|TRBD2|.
CASSSLGLAGGKETQYF
TGTGCCAGCAGTTCCCTAGGACTAGCGGGAGGTAAAGAGACCCAGTACTTC
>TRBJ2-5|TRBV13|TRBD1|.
CASSTRDRDAETQYF
TGTGCCAGCAGCACCCGGGACAGGGATGCTGAGACCCAGTACTTC
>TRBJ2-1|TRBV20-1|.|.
CSVPQGSSYNEQFF
TGCAGTGTTCCACAGGGAAGCTCCTACAATGAGCAGTTCTTC
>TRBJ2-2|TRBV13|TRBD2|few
CASSYGLAGELFF
TGTGCCAGCAGCTACGGACTAGCCGGGGAGCTGTTTTTT
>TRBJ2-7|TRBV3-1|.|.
CASSYGVPGDEQYF
TGTGCCAGCAGCTACGGGGTTCCAGGGGACGAGCAGTACTTC
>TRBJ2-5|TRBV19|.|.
CAQYPQRAQETQYF
TGTGCCCAGTATCCTCAGAGAGCACAAGAGACCCAGTACTTC
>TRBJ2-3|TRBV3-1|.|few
CASSPESTDTQYF
TGTGCCAGCAGCCCAGAGAGCACAGATACGCAGTATTTT
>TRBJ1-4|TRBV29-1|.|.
CSVEGQGDEKLFF
TGCAGCGTTGAGGGGCAGGGCGATGAAAAACTGTTTTTT
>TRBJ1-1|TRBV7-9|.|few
CASSLLVQRNTEAFF
TGTGCCAGCAGCTTATTAGTCCAGAGGAACACTGAAGCTTTCTTT
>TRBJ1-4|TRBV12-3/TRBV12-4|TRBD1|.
CASNSPGQLEKLFF
TGTGCCAGCAACTCCCCGGGACAGCTTGAAAAACTGTTTTTT
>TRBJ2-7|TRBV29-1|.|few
CSVEAEGPNEQYF
TGCAGCGTTGAAGCCGAGGGGCCCAACGAGCAGTACTTC
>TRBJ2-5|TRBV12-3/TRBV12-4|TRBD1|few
CASSLPGTAYQETQYF
TGTGCCAGCAGCCTCCCCGGGACAGCGTACCAAGAGACCCAGTACTTC
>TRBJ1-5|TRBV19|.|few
CASSISRGDQPQHF
TGTGCCAGTAGTATCAGCAGGGGAGATCAGCCCCAGCATTTT
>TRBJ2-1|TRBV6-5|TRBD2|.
CASSSPGRAGVDEQFF
TGTGCCAGCAGTTCTCCCGGACGCGCGGGGGTGGATGAGCAGTTCTTC
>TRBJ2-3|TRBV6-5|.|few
CASSYGLSTDTQYF
TGTGCCAGCAGTTACGGCTTATCCACAGATACGCAGTATTTT
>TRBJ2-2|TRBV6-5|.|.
CASASARDTGELFF
TGTGCCAGCGCATCTGCCAGGGACACCGGGGAGCTGTTTTTT
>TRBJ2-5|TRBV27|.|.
CASSLGGMGEQYF
TGTGCCAGCAGTTTGGGGGGTATGGGTGAGCAGTACTTC
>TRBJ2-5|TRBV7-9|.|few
CASSPHTGETQYF
TGTGCCAGCAGCCCCCATACTGGAGAGACCCAGTACTTC
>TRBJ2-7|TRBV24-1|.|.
CATSAGTGTYEQYF
TGTGCCACCAGTGCAGGGACGGGGACCTACGAGCAGTACTTC
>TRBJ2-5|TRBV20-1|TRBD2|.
CSATVSGRERGKTQYF
TGCAGTGCTACAGTTTCGGGGCGGGAGAGAGGAAAGACCCAGTACTTC
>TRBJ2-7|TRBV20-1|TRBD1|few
CSAKGTGGSYEQYF
TGCAGTGCCAAAGGGACAGGGGGCTCCTACGAGCAGTACTTC
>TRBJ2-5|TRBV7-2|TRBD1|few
CASSSTGQGLFF
TGTGCCAGCAGCTCGACGGGACAGGGACTGTTCTTC
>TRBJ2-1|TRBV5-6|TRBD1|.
CASSEQGQGGYNEQFF
TGTGCCAGCAGCGAACAAGGACAGGGCGGCTACAATGAGCAGTTCTTC
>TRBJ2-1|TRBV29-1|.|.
CSFEPQGKVDEQFF
TGCAGCTTCGAACCTCAGGGGAAAGTGGATGAGCAGTTCTTC
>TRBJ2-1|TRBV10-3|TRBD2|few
CAIRIAGGYNEQFF
TGTGCCATCAGGATAGCGGGAGGCTACAATGAGCAGTTCTTC
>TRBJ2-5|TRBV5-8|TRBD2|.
CASSRLAGGWPQYF
TGTGCCAGCAGCCGACTAGCGGGAGGGTGGCCCCAGTACTTC
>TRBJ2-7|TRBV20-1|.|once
CSAQEDGYEQYF
TGCAGTGCCCAAGAAGACGGCTACGAGCAGTACTTC
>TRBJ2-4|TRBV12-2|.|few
CASRPAELAKNIQYF
TGTGCAAGTCGTCCAGCGGAGCTAGCCAAAAACATTCAGTACTTC
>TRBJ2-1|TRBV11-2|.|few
CASSFWADQSSYNEQFF
TGTGCCAGCAGCTTTTGGGCGGACCAGAGCTCCTACAATGAGCAGTTCTTC
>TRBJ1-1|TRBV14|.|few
CASSPLRGIEAFF
TGTGCCAGCAGCCCGCTTCGGGGAATTGAAGCTTTCTTT
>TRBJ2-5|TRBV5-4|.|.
CASSKRRNQETQYF
TGTGCCAGCAGCAAACGACGGAACCAAGAGACCCAGTACTTC
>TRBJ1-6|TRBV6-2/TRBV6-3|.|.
CASSSLWNSPLHF
TGTGCCAGCAGTTCACTCTGGAATTCACCCCTCCACTTT